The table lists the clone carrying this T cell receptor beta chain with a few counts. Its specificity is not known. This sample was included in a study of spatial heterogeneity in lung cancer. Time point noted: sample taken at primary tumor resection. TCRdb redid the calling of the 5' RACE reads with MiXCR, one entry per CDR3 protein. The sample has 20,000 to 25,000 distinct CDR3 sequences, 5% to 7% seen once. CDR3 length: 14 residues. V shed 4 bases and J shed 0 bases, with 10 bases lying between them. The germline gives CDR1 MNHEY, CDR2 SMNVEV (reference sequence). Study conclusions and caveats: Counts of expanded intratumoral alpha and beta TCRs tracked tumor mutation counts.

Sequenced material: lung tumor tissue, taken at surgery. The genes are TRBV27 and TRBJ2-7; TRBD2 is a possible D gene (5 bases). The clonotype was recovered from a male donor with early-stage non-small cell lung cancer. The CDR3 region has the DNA TGTGCCAGCAGTTCTAGCAGGAACTCCTACGAGCAGTACTTC. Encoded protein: CASSSSRNSYEQYF.